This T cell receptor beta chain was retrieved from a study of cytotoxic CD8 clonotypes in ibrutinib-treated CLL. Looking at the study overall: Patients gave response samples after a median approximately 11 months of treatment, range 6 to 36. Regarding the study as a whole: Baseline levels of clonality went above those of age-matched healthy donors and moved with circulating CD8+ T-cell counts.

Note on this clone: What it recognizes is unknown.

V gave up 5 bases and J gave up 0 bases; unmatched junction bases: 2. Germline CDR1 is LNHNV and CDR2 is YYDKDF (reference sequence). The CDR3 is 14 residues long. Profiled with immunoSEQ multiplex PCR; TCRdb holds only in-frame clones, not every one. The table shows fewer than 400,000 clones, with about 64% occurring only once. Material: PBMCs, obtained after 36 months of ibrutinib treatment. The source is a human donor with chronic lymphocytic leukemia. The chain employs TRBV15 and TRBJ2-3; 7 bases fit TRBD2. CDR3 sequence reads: CATSGRASTDTQYF. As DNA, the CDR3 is TGTGCCACCAGCGGGAGGGCTAGCACAGATACGCAGTATTTT.